The rows below give T cell receptor beta chains drawn from one sample of a study of cytomegalovirus exposure and HLA in healthy donors. Method: immunoSEQ multiplex PCR; TCRdb's copy keeps in-frame clones and lacks some. The table records 200,000 or so clones, over 60% of them present only once. Sequencing input: PBMCs. All receptors come from a woman in her 30s in good health and CMV-seropositive. The CDR3 runs from the conserved cysteine through the conserved F or W. A D gene is named only where the DNA matches it firmly. A clone size is listed for some rows: how often the clone was seen (once, few, many), or a class if it is expanded.

TRBV2	once	TRBJ2-1	NA	TGTGCCAGCAGCGCGAGCAATGAGCAGTTCTTC	CASSASNEQFF
TRBV9	NA	TRBJ1-1	NA	TGTGCCAGCAGCGTTAGCGGGGTCTCCCTTGAAGCTTTCTTT	CASSVSGVSLEAFF
TRBV19	NA	TRBJ2-2	TRBD2	TGTGCCAGTAGTATAGAGGGACTAGCGGAGCTGTTTTTT	CASSIEGLAELFF
TRBV2	NA	TRBJ1-1	NA	TGTGCCAGCATCTCATCCCAGGGGTTGGAAAGAAAGTTGAGCACTGAAGCTTTCTTT	CASISSQGLERKLSTEAFF
TRBV5-1	NA	TRBJ1-4	NA	TGCGCCAGCAGCCCAAACGGCCTACAGGGTGAAAAACTGTTTTTT	CASSPNGLQGEKLFF
TRBV7-2	NA	TRBJ2-3	NA	TGTGCCAGCAGCTTAGGGGACACCGGCTCCACAGATACGCAGTATTTT	CASSLGDTGSTDTQYF
TRBV29-1	NA	TRBJ2-5	NA	TGCAGCGCCCCGGGGGACGGACTACAAGAGACCCAGTACTTC	CSAPGDGLQETQYF
TRBV5-4	NA	TRBJ2-4	TRBD1	TGTGCCAGCAGCGAATTTAGGGGGCTAGCCAAAAACATTCAGTACTTC	CASSEFRGLAKNIQYF
TRBV6-5	NA	TRBJ1-1	NA	TGTGCCAGCAGTTACGACAGTCTGAACACTGAAGCTTTCTTT	CASSYDSLNTEAFF
TRBV10-3	few	TRBJ1-6	TRBD1	TGTGCCATCAGTGAGTCCGCAGGACAGGGGAATTCACCCCTCCACTTT	CAISESAGQGNSPLHF
TRBV30	NA	TRBJ1-3	NA	TGTGCCGGGGGCAGGGGTCTCCCCTCTGGAAACACCATATATTTT	CAGGRGLPSGNTIYF
TRBV10-3	NA	TRBJ2-7	NA	TGTGCCATCAGTGAGTTAGGACAGCCCTCCGAGCAGTACTTC	CAISELGQPSEQYF
TRBV28	NA	TRBJ1-2	NA	TGTGCCCACAGGGTAGGGGTCGATGGCTACACCTTC	CAHRVGVDGYTF
TRBV6-5	few	TRBJ1-1	NA	TGTGCCAGCACACTTCAAAGGGGGACTGAAGCTTTCTTT	CASTLQRGTEAFF
TRBV9	once	TRBJ2-1	NA	TGTGCCAGCAGCGTAGCAGGTGGGAGTTATAGGAATGAGCAGTTCTTC	CASSVAGGSYRNEQFF
TRBV11-2	NA	TRBJ1-1	NA	TGTGCCAGCAGCTACCTAAACACTGAAGCTTTCTTT	CASSYLNTEAFF
TRBV7-6	NA	TRBJ2-3	TRBD2	TGTGCCAGCAGCTCCGGGAGGGGCACAGATACGCAGTATTTT	CASSSGRGTDTQYF
TRBV7-8	few	TRBJ2-7	TRBD2	TGTGCCAGCAGCTTAACGGGAGGGGAGCAGTACTTC	CASSLTGGEQYF
TRBV21-1	NA	TRBJ1-1	NA	TGTGCCAGCAGCATAAGTCCCGGGACAGGGCCGGCTGAAGCTTTCTTT	CASSISPGTGPAEAFF
TRBV1	few	TRBJ2-4	NA	TGCACCAGCAGCCAAGATCTGCGGTTGCGGGACAGAGGAGATCAGGACATTCAGTACTTC	CTSSQDLRLRDRGDQDIQYF
TRBV27	NA	TRBJ1-6	TRBD1	TGTGCCAGCAGTTTTGGGGACAGGGGGAGCTCCTATAATTCACCCCTCCACTTT	CASSFGDRGSSYNSPLHF
TRBV2	NA	TRBJ1-5	NA	TGTGCCAGCAGTCCCGACAGAATCAATCAGCCCCAGCATTTT	CASSPDRINQPQHF
TRBV7-2	NA	TRBJ2-2	TRBD2	TGTGCCAGCAGAAGACTAGCGGGAGGGACCGGGGGGCTGTTTTTT	CASRRLAGGTGGLFF
TRBV2	NA	TRBJ1-1	NA	TGTGCCAGCAGTGAATGGGCCGTGGGCACTGAAGCTTTCTTT	CASSEWAVGTEAFF
TRBV7-9	few	TRBJ1-3	NA	TGTGCCAGCAGCTTAAGGGAGAGTCCTGGAAACACCATATATTTT	CASSLRESPGNTIYF